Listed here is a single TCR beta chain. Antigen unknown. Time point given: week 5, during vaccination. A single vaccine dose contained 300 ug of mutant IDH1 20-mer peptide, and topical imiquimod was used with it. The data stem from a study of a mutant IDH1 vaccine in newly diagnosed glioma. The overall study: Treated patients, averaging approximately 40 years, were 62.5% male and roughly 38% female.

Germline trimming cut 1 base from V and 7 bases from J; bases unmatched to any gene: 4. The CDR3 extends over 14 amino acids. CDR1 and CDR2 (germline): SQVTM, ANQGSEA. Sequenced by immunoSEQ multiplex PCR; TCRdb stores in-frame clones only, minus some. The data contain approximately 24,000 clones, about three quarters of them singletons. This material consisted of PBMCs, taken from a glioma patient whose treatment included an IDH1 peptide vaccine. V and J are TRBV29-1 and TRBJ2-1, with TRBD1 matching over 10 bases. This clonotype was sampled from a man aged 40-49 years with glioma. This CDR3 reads CSVEGQGAGNEQFF. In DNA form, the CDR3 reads TGCAGCGTTGAAGGACAGGGGGCGGGTAATGAGCAGTTCTTC.